This TCR beta chain was captured in a study of blood T cells in healthy people across ages. Study findings and constraints: Age brought a roughly linear fall in TCR beta diversity measured per million T cells.

Next came a second PCR, run for about 7 to 12 cycles, which used a sample-barcoded 5' primer along with a J-beta primer mix. TCRdb reanalysed the 5' RACE reads using MiXCR and keeps one entry per CDR3 protein. The sample shows about 1.4 million distinct CDR3 sequences, approximately 60% of them seen only once. Trimming took off 0 bases at V and 2 bases at J, with 8 bases between the two ends. The CDR3 is made up of 14 amino acids. The germline V gene encodes CDR1 MNHEY and CDR2 SMNVEV (reference sequence). Points on this clonotype: No antigen is known for it.

The sample was blood. This TCR was sampled from a man between 18 and 29 years old in good health. This chain connects TRBV27 to TRBJ2-7; no definite D call. CDR3 protein: CASSLSIGPYEQYF. CDR3 bases: TGTGCCAGCAGTTTATCTATAGGGCCCTACGAGCAGTACTTC.